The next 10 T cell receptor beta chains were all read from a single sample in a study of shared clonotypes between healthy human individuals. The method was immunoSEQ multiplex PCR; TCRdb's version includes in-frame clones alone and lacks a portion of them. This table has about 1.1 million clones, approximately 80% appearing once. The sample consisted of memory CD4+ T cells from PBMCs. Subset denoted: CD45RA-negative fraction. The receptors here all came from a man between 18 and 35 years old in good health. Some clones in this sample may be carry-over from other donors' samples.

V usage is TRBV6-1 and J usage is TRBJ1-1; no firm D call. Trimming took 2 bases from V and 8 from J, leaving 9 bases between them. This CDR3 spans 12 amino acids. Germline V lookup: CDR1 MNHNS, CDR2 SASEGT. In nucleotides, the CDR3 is TGTGCCAGCAGTGAATTTCTGGCAGAAGCTTTCTTT. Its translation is CASSEFLAEAFF.

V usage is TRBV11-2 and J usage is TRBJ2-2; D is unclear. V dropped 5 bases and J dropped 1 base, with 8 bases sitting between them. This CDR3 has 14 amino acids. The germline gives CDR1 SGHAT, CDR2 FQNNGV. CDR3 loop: CASSTDGNTGELFF. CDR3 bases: TGTGCCAGCAGCACGGACGGGAACACCGGGGAGCTGTTTTTT.

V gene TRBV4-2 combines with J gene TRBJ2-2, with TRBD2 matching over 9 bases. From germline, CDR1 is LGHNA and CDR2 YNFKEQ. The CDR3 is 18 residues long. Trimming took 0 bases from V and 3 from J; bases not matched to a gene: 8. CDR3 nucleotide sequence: TGTGCCAGCAGCCAAGAAGGTCCGCTAGCGGGGTACACCGGGGAGCTGTTTTTT. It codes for CASSQEGPLAGYTGELFF.

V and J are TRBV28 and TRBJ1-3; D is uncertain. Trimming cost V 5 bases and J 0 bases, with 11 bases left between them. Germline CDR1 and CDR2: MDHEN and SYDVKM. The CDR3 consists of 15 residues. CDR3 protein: CASSPPLLSGNTIYF. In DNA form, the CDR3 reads TGTGCCAGCAGTCCCCCCTTACTCTCTGGAAACACCATATATTTT.

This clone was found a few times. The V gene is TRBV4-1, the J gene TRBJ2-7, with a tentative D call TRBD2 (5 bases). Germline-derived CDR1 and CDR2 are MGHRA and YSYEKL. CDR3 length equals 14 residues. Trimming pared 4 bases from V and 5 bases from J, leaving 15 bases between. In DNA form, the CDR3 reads TGCGCCAGCAGCCCAGGCGGGTCGGGTGACGAGCAGTACTTC. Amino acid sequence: CASSPGGSGDEQYF.

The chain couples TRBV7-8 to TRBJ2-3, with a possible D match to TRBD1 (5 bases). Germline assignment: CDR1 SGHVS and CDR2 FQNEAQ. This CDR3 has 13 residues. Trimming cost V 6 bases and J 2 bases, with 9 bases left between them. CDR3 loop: CASRRGATDTQYF. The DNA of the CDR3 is TGTGCCAGCAGAAGGGGTGCCACAGATACGCAGTATTTT.

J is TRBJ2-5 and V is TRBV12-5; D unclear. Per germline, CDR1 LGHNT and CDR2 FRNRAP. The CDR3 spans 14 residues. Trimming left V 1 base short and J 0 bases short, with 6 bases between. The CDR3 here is CASGLADYQETQYF. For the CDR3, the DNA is TGTGCTAGTGGTTTGGCAGACTACCAAGAGACCCAGTACTTC.

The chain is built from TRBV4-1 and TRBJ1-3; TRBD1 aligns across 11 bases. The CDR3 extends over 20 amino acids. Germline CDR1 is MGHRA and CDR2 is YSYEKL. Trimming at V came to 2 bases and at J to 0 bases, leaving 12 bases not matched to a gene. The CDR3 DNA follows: TGCGCCAGCAGCCAAAGAATCATAGGACAGGGGGCGAGCTCTGGAAACACCATATATTTT. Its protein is CASSQRIIGQGASSGNTIYF.

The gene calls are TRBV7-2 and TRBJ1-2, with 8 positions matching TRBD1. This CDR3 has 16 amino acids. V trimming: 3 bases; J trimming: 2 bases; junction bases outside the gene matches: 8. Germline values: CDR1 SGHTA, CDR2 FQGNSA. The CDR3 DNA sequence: TGTGCCAGCAGCTTTAGACCGCGACAGGGGAACTATGGCTACACCTTC. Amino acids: CASSFRPRQGNYGYTF.

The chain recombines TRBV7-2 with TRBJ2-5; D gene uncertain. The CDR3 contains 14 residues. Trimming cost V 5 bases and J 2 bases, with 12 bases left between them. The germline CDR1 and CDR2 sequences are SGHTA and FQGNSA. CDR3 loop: CASSRRANQETQYF. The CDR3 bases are TGTGCCAGCAGCCGCCGGGCTAATCAAGAGACCCAGTACTTC.